A single sample is the source of the 24 T cell receptor beta chains below, sequenced in a study of cytomegalovirus exposure and HLA in healthy donors. The data were produced by immunoSEQ multiplex PCR, yet TCRdb's version contains in-frame clones alone and is incomplete. The sample shows 200,000 or so clones, around four fifths of them seen only once. The sequencing input was PBMCs. Source of these receptors: a man aged 18 to 29 in good health and CMV-seropositive.

The rearrangement uses TRBV7-9 and TRBJ2-1; D may be TRBD2 (5 bases). The CDR3 runs to 16 residues. Germline CDR1 and CDR2: SEHNR and FQNEAQ (reference sequence). V lost 5 bases and J lost 7, with 21 bases in between. CDR3 residues: CASSPYVGPRVNEQFF. For the CDR3, the DNA is TGTGCCAGCAGCCCCTATGTGGGCCCGAGGGTAAATGAGCAGTTCTTC.

The V call is TRBV18, the J call TRBJ2-2; D is ambiguous. From germline, CDR1 is KGHSH and CDR2 LQKENI. V lost 0 bases and J 0 bases, leaving 5 bases between the germline ends. This CDR3 has 15 residues. In DNA form, the CDR3 reads TGTGCCAGCTCACCACCCTCCCCGAACACCGGGGAGCTGTTTTTT. Its translation: CASSPPSPNTGELFF.

The V and J genes are TRBV27 and TRBJ2-2, with 11 nucleotides matching TRBD1. V dropped 3 bases and J dropped 6; count of bases not matched to a gene: 9. The CDR3 totals 17 residues. CDR1 is MNHEY, CDR2 SMNVEV, per germline (reference sequence). Here the CDR3 reads CASSFLSPGQGAGELFF. The CDR3 DNA sequence: TGTGCCAGCAGTTTCTTATCCCCGGGACAGGGGGCCGGGGAGCTGTTTTTT.

Comment on this clone: The junction shows a germline mismatch at one end, possibly a read error. J is TRBJ2-6 and V is TRBV19; possibly TRBD1 for D (5 bases). Per the germline V gene, CDR1 is LNHDA and CDR2 is SQIVND (reference sequence). This CDR3 comprises 11 residues. The CDR3 nucleotides read TGTGCCAGTACAGGGCCCAACTTCCTGACTTTC. It codes for CASTGPNFLTF.

To note about this clone: The same CDR3 also results from other DNA sequences found in this sample. This chain uses TRBV4-3 with TRBJ2-3; D uncertain. This CDR3 spans 13 amino acids. The ends were cut back, 1 base at V and 5 bases at J, with 7 bases in the middle. Germline-derived CDR1 and CDR2 are LGHNA and YSLEER. The CDR3 region has the DNA TGCGCCAGCAGCCAAGCTGGAGTAGATACGCAGTATTTT. Translation: CASSQAGVDTQYF.

This CDR3 is CASSERTSGRGSRNEQFF. CDR3 coding DNA: TGTGCCAGCAGTGAACGGACTAGCGGGAGAGGATCTCGCAATGAGCAGTTCTTC. The chain recombines TRBV25-1 with TRBJ2-1, with TRBD2 matching over 13 bases. The germline gives CDR1 MGHDK, CDR2 SYGVNS. Trimming at V came to 2 bases and at J to 6 bases, leaving 10 bases not matched to a gene. The CDR3 is 18 amino acids.

This clone was detected only once. This chain joins TRBV25-1 and TRBJ2-7, with TRBD2 as a possible D gene (6 bases). The CDR3 has 15 amino acids. Trimming pared 2 bases from V and 6 bases from J, leaving 17 bases between. Germline V gene data show CDR1 as MGHDK and CDR2 as SYGVNS. The CDR3: CASSEAFGGTPEQYF. DNA for the CDR3: TGTGCCAGCAGTGAAGCTTTTGGCGGGACGCCCGAGCAGTACTTC.

This clone occurred a few times. The chain couples TRBV4-1 to TRBJ1-5; D is ambiguous. With 4 bases removed from V and 6 bases from J, the gap between germline ends came to 10 bases. Germline CDR1 MGHRA, CDR2 YSYEKL. The CDR3 extends over 13 amino acids. The CDR3 sequence: CASSPLTGQPQHF. CDR3 in DNA: TGCGCCAGCAGCCCCTTAACGGGTCAGCCCCAGCATTTT.

This rearrangement joins TRBV5-1 to TRBJ2-5; 7 bases are a match to TRBD2. The CDR3 is made up of 14 amino acids. The germline V gene has CDR1 SGHRS and CDR2 YFSETQ. V trimming: 0 bases; J trimming: 7 bases; junction bases outside the gene matches: 6. DNA of the CDR3: TGCGCCAGCAGCTTGGGCGACTGGGAGGGGACCCAGTACTTC. Protein: CASSLGDWEGTQYF.

This chain connects TRBV7-9 to TRBJ2-7, with unresolved D. CDR1 SEHNR and CDR2 FQNEAQ come from the germline V gene (reference sequence). The V end was cut by 5 bases, the J end by 1 base, with 9 bases between. The length of the CDR3 is 13 residues. The CDR3 DNA follows: TGTGCCAGCAGCCAGATGAAATCCTACGAGCAGTACTTC. Protein: CASSQMKSYEQYF.

This clone came up a few times. The conserved closing phenylalanine or tryptophan is absent in this CDR3, likely reflecting a read error. The DNA is left out, because the CDR3 cannot be placed on it with certainty; the CDR3 is given as TCRdb lists it. This CDR3 reads CASSQVGSA. The rearrangement links TRBV4-3 to TRBJ1-2. The CDR3 extends over 9 residues, inclusive of both ends. CDR1 is LGHNA and CDR2 is YSLEER in the germline V gene.

The table lists this clone with a count of one. The chain uses TRBV27 and TRBJ2-1, with 8 bases identical to TRBD2. The CDR3 has 14 amino acids. The germline V gene encodes CDR1 MNHEY and CDR2 SMNVEV (reference sequence). The V gene end was trimmed by 2 bases and the J gene end by 10 bases; junction bases not matched to a gene: 7. The CDR3 here is CASSLRREVREQFF. As DNA, the CDR3 is TGTGCCAGCAGTTTAAGGCGGGAGGTAAGGGAGCAGTTCTTC.

The gene calls are TRBV6-5 and TRBJ1-2, with TRBD1 matching 8 bases. Germline values: CDR1 MNHEY, CDR2 SVGAGI. The junction had 8 bases not matched to a gene; V was cut back by 5 bases and J by 6 bases. The CDR3 runs 14 residues. CDR3: CASSVGTGINGYTF. In nucleotides, the CDR3 is TGTGCCAGCAGTGTCGGGACAGGCATTAATGGCTACACCTTC.

CDR3 region: CASSGGSNQPQHF. Here the CDR3 DNA reads TGTGCCAGCAGCGGGGGGAGCAATCAGCCCCAGCATTTT. The rearrangement joins TRBV7-2 to TRBJ1-5, with D maybe TRBD1 (5 bases). The CDR3 has 13 amino acids. V lost 5 bases, J lost 1 base, and 6 bases lay in between. Germline CDR1 SGHTA, CDR2 FQGNSA.

The J gene is TRBJ2-7, the V gene TRBV30; the match to TRBD1 covers 9 bases. CDR3 size: 14 residues. The V segment lost 2 bases and the J segment 5 bases; nucleotides outside the gene matches: 7. Germline assignment: CDR1 GTSNPN and CDR2 SVGIG (reference sequence). The CDR3 reads CAWSPDRGVHEQYF. CDR3 sequence (DNA): TGTGCCTGGAGTCCGGACAGGGGAGTACACGAGCAGTACTTC.

Ten or more counts support this clone. The chain employs TRBV7-2 and TRBJ2-7, with 9 bases aligning to TRBD1. The CDR3 spans 13 residues. Germline-derived CDR1 and CDR2 are SGHTA and FQGNSA. V lost 4 bases to trimming and J lost 6 bases; unmatched junction nucleotides: 4. The CDR3 coding sequence is TGTGCCAGCAGCTCGGACAGGGGACGCGAGCAGTACTTC. This sequence encodes CASSSDRGREQYF. Full variable domain (missing parts from reference TRBV7-2 and TRBJ2-7): GAGVSQSPSNKVTEKGKDVELRCDPISGHTALYWYRQSLGQGLEFLIYFQGNSAPDKSGLPSDRFSAERTGGSVSTLTIQRTQQEDSAVYLCASSSDRGREQYFGPGTRLTVT.

The chain couples TRBV13 to TRBJ2-3, with TRBD2 as a possible D gene (5 bases). The V gene's germline CDR1 is PRHDT and CDR2 FYEKMQ (reference sequence). V lost 5 bases to trimming and J lost 4 bases, with 25 bases between them. CDR3 length: 18 residues. The CDR3 loop is CASSPRAEPKSAADTQYF. The CDR3 DNA reads as TGTGCCAGCAGCCCGAGAGCGGAGCCAAAGAGCGCAGCAGATACGCAGTATTTT.

J is TRBJ2-3 and V is TRBV25-1; TRBD2 matches 10 bases. The germline gives CDR1 MGHDK, CDR2 SYGVNS. V lost 1 base and J lost 1; bases outside the gene matches: 5. The CDR3 is made up of 17 amino acids. The CDR3 here is CASSESLAGGGTDTQYF. CDR3 nucleotides: TGTGCCAGCAGTGAATCATTAGCGGGAGGTGGCACAGATACGCAGTATTTT.

This sequence joins TRBV7-8 and TRBJ1-4, with 10 bases identical to TRBD1. CDR3 length: 15 amino acids. CDR1 is SGHVS, CDR2 FQNEAQ, per germline. The J segment lost 8 bases and the V segment lost 5 bases, leaving 8 bases of the junction unmatched. The CDR3 protein is CASSPGTGQGEKLFF. The CDR3 nucleotides read TGTGCCAGCAGCCCCGGGACGGGACAGGGGGAAAAACTGTTTTTT.

The gene calls are TRBV2 and TRBJ2-3; 11 bases align to TRBD2. With 6 bases clipped from V and 3 bases from J, the junction kept 11 bases outside the gene matches. CDR1 SNHLY and CDR2 FYNNEI come from the germline V gene. The CDR3 totals 17 residues. The CDR3 loop reads CASRYLPLAGGTDTQYF. CDR3 bases: TGTGCCAGCAGGTACCTCCCCCTAGCGGGAGGTACAGATACGCAGTATTTT.

The chain couples TRBV9 to TRBJ1-4; tentative D call: TRBD1 (6 bases). The CDR3 has 15 amino acids. V was pared by 3 bases and J by 7 bases, with 16 bases between. Germline V gene lookup returns CDR1 SGDLS and CDR2 YYNGEE. The CDR3 DNA reads as TGTGCCAGCAGCGCCTCCGGGACAACCTCTGAAAAACTGTTTTTT. Translating it yields CASSASGTTSEKLFF.

The chain uses TRBV5-1 and TRBJ2-2, with TRBD2 identical over 10 bases. This CDR3 spans 16 amino acids. With V trimmed by 4 bases and J by 2 bases, 5 bases remained unmatched. Germline CDR1 reads SGHRS; CDR2 reads YFSETQ. As DNA, the CDR3 is TGCGCCAGCAGCGCCCTACTAGCGGGAAACACCGGGGAGCTGTTTTTT. Amino acids: CASSALLAGNTGELFF.

The chain couples TRBV28 to TRBJ2-3; D gene unclear. There are 14 residues in the CDR3. Trimming took 8 bases from V and 0 from J, leaving 12 bases between them. CDR1 and CDR2 from the germline V gene are MDHEN and SYDVKM. CDR3 residues: CASRKPSSTDTQYF. The CDR3 coding sequence is TGTGCCAGCCGAAAGCCCTCTAGCACAGATACGCAGTATTTT.

The chain recombines TRBV2 with TRBJ2-1; 9 nucleotides agree with TRBD2. Germline V gene lookup returns CDR1 SNHLY and CDR2 FYNNEI. V trimming: 1 base; J trimming: 9 bases; junction bases outside the gene matches: 10. CDR3 length: 16 residues. Written as DNA, the CDR3 is TGTGCCAGCAGTGAAGAGGTAGCGGGAGTGGGTAGTGAGCAGTTCTTC. As protein: CASSEEVAGVGSEQFF.